What follows describes a single T cell receptor (beta chain). These data come from a study of shared clonotypes between healthy human individuals. Study at large: A couple of women and a few men aged 18 to 49 served as donors.

Per germline, CDR1 SGHNT and CDR2 YYREEE (reference sequence). This CDR3 spans 17 amino acids. Trimming removed 0 bases from V and 5 bases from J; junction bases left unmatched: 12. Here immunoSEQ multiplex PCR was the method, and the copy in TCRdb shows in-frame clones only, minus some. Here the sample spans more than 2 million clones, nearly 97% being singletons. The sequence derives from a young man in good health. Sequenced material: naive CD4+ T cells sorted from blood. As to subset: CD45RA+ positively selected. The J gene is TRBJ2-5, the V gene TRBV5-4, with 8 bases identical to TRBD2. CDR3 coding DNA: TGTGCCAGCAGCTTGGGGCTAGCGGGCGTGGGGTTTGAGACCCAGTACTTC. Its translation: CASSLGLAGVGFETQYF.